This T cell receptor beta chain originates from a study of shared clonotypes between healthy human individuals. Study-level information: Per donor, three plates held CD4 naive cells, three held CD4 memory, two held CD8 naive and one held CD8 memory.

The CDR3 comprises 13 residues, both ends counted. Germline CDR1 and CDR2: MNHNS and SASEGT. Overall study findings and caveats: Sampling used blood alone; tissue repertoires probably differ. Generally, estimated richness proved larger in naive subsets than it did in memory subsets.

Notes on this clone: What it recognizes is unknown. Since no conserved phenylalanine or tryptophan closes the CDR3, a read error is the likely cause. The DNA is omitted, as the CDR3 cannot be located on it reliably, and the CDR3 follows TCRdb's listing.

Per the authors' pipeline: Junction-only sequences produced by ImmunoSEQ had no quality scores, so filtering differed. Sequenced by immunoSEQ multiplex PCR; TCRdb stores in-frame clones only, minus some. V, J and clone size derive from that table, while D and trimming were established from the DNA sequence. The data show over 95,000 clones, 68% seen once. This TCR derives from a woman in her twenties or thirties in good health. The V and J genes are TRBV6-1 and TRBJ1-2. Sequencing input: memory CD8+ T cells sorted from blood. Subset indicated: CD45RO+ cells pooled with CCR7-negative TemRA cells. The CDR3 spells CASSPIGTGESAS.